The 9 T cell receptor beta chains below come from one sample, sequenced in a study of T cells in women clearing cervical HPV infection. Sequencing used immunoSEQ multiplex PCR; TCRdb keeps in-frame clones, though not all of them. Listed are fewer than 20,000 clones; over 13% falls within the top ten. Sequenced input: blood buffy coat. Receptors originate from a woman aged 18 to 75 with a cervical HPV16 infection that either progressed to CIN3+ or cleared (not recorded which).

In regard to this clone: The read falls 3 residues short of the CDR3 end, and the missing part is taken from the germline J gene. J is TRBJ2-3 and V is TRBV7-9; TRBD2 matches 7 bases. Unmatched junction bases numbered 5, after V lost 5 bases and J lost 3 bases. The CDR3 is 14 amino acids. In germline, CDR1 is SEHNR, CDR2 FQNEAQ (reference sequence). The CDR3 protein is CASSGGSGTDTQYF. Incomplete CDR3 DNA: TGTGCCAGCAGCGGCGGGAGCGGGACAGATACG. The full variable domain, completed using reference TRBV7-9 and TRBJ2-3, is DTGVSQNPRHKITKRGQNVTFRCDPISEHNRLYWYRQTLGQGPEFLTYFQNEAQLEKSRLLSDRFSAERPKGSFSTLEIQRTEQGDSAMYLCASSGGSGTDTQYFGPGTRLTVL.

On this clone itself: The read is 3 residues too short to cover the CDR3 end, so that end is filled in from the germline J gene. This sequence joins TRBV3-1 (or the pseudogene TRBV3-2) and TRBJ2-1, with D unresolved. There are 14 residues in the CDR3. CDR1 is LGHDT and CDR2 is YNNKEL in the germline V gene (reference sequence). The V gene lost 4 bases and the J gene lost 0 bases, with 7 bases spanning the gap. The sequenced CDR3 bases are TGTGCCAGCAGCCCTCTAAGCTCCTACAATGAG. Protein sequence: CASSPLSSYNE. The full CDR3 sequence reads CASSPLSSYNEQFF.

As for this clone: Read data end 3 residues before the CDR3 end; the end is taken from the germline J gene. This chain links TRBV6-2 or TRBV6-3 with TRBJ1-1, with unresolved D. In germline, CDR1 is MNHEY, CDR2 SVGEGT. V lost 4 bases and J 0 bases, leaving 3 bases between the germline ends. The CDR3 totals 12 residues. The sequenced part of the CDR3 DNA is TGTGCCAGCAGTTCCATGAACACTGAA. This encodes CASSSMNTE. The CDR3, in full, reads CASSSMNTEAFF.

As to this clone: The read finishes 3 residues shy of the CDR3 end, and the germline J gene is used to complete it. The V call is TRBV4-1, the J call TRBJ2-7; maybe TRBD1 (7 bases). Trimming took off 5 bases at V and 4 bases at J, with 21 bases between the two ends. The CDR3 is 16 amino acids. Germline V CDR1 and CDR2: MGHRA, YSYEKL. The sequenced part of the CDR3 DNA is TGCGCCAGCAGCTACCAGGGGGGACAAGGGCTTTACGAG. This encodes CASSYQGGQGLYE. Given in full, the CDR3 is CASSYQGGQGLYEQYF.

This CDR3 reads CASSWTGKKGPQHF. The CDR3 DNA, read in part, is TGTGCCAGCAGTTGGACGGGGAAGAAAGGGCCC. The rearrangement uses TRBV28 and TRBJ1-5; no definite D call. The read terminates 3 residues before the CDR3 end, so the remaining end is supplied by the germline J gene. The CDR3 runs to 14 residues. Deletions cut 4 bases from V and 9 bases from J, with 16 bases between. CDR1 is MDHEN, CDR2 SYDVKM, per germline.

Concerning this clone: The read ends 3 residues early relative to the CDR3; the germline J gene fills the gap. V and J are TRBV29-1 and TRBJ1-2; tentative D call: TRBD1 (6 bases). This CDR3 is built from 13 residues. Per germline, CDR1 SQVTM and CDR2 ANQGSEA. Trimming removed 2 bases from V and 4 bases from J, with 11 bases in between. The part of the CDR3 DNA that was read is TGCAGCGTTGAATCAGGGGAGACCTATGGC. It specifies CSVESGETYG. The whole CDR3 reads CSVESGETYGYTF. Full variable domain (missing parts from reference TRBV29-1 and TRBJ1-2): SAVISQKPSRDICQRGTSLTIQCQVDSQVTMMFWYRQQPGQSLTLIATANQGSEATYESGFVIDKFPISRPNLTFSTLTVSNMSPEDSSIYLCSVESGETYGYTFGSGTRLTVV.

Remarks on this clone: The read falls 3 residues short of the CDR3 end, and the missing part is taken from the germline J gene. The chain couples TRBV14 to TRBJ2-2; 7 nucleotides agree with TRBD2. The CDR3 has 17 amino acids. Germline lookup yields CDR1 SGHDN and CDR2 FVKESK. The J segment lost 3 bases and the V segment lost 2 bases, leaving 9 bases of the junction unmatched. CDR3 bases read: TGTGCCAGCAGCCAACAAGGGTCACTAGCGCACACCGGGGAG. It translates to CASSQQGSLAHTGE. The complete CDR3 protein is CASSQQGSLAHTGELFF.

A word on this clone: The read is 3 residues too short to cover the CDR3 end, so that end is filled in from the germline J gene. The chain carries TRBV20-1 and TRBJ2-3, with TRBD1 identical over 7 bases. Germline loops: CDR1 DFQATT, CDR2 SNEGSKA (reference sequence). V trimming: 5 bases; J trimming: 3 bases; junction bases outside the gene matches: 5. CDR3 length equals 13 residues. The CDR3 spells CSASTGRTDTQYF. The sequenced CDR3 bases are TGCAGTGCTTCGACAGGGAGAACAGATACG.

Points on this clone: The DNA ends 3 residues before the CDR3 does, and the rest of the CDR3 is filled in from the germline J gene. This chain links TRBV10-3 with TRBJ2-7; TRBD1 matches at 9 bases. The J segment lost 4 bases and the V segment lost 9 bases, leaving 13 bases of the junction unmatched. CDR1 is ENHRY and CDR2 is SYGVKD in the germline V gene. CDR3 size: 15 residues. The CDR3 protein is CAINNPGTGRYEQYF. The sequenced part of the CDR3 DNA is TGTGCCATAAACAACCCCGGGACAGGGAGGTACGAG.